These 29 T cell receptor beta chains came from one sample sequenced in a study of blood T cell repertoires in COVID-19. TCRdb's copy holds only in-frame clones and misses some; the assay was immunoSEQ multiplex PCR. The sample consists of some 400,000 clones, around 87% of them appearing once. Sequencing was performed on peripheral blood. The receptors were gathered from a woman aged 25 to 39 with COVID-19, enrolled during active disease.

The rearrangement uses TRBV3-1 (or the pseudogene TRBV3-2) and TRBJ2-5; D may be TRBD2 (6 bases). Trimming removed 0 bases at V and 2 bases at J, with 19 bases between. The germline CDR1 and CDR2 sequences are LGHDT and YNNKEL (reference sequence). The CDR3 is 18 residues long. The CDR3 DNA is TGTGCCAGCAGCCAAGATTTCGGCGGGGCAAGGGGTCAAGAGACCCAGTACTTC. Its translation: CASSQDFGGARGQETQYF.

V is TRBV9 and J is TRBJ2-1; D is possibly TRBD2 (6 bases). This CDR3 spans 13 amino acids. V lost 0 bases and J lost 8, with 9 bases in between. CDR1 SGDLS and CDR2 YYNGEE come from the germline V gene. CDR3 in amino acids: CASSVAGDDEQFF. The DNA of the CDR3 is TGTGCCAGCAGCGTAGCGGGAGATGATGAGCAGTTCTTC.

The chain is built from TRBV24-1 and TRBJ2-3; TRBD2 matches 11 bases. The V gene end was trimmed by 0 bases and the J gene end by 3 bases; junction bases not matched to a gene: 7. This CDR3 contains 18 residues. Germline CDR1 KGHDR, CDR2 SFDVKD. The CDR3 protein is CATSDLHASGRPTDTQYF. The DNA of the CDR3 is TGTGCCACCAGTGATTTGCACGCTAGCGGGAGGCCGACAGATACGCAGTATTTT.

This sequence joins TRBV5-4 and TRBJ2-7, with a possible D match to TRBD1 (5 bases). Per germline, CDR1 SGHNT and CDR2 YYREEE (reference sequence). V was shortened by 3 bases and J by 0 bases, with 13 bases between the two germline ends. There are 15 residues in the CDR3. The CDR3 DNA follows: TGTGCCAGCAGCTCAAGCGAAGGGGACTCCTACGAGCAGTACTTC. As protein: CASSSSEGDSYEQYF.

The V gene is TRBV15, the J gene TRBJ2-1; 12 bases are shared with TRBD2. V lost 0 bases, J lost 13 bases, and 4 bases stayed unmatched. The CDR3 extends over 14 amino acids. Germline CDR1 reads LNHNV; CDR2 reads YYDKDF (reference sequence). CDR3 in DNA: TGTGCCACCAGCAGAGAGTCTAGCGGGAGGGTTCAGTTCTTC. This codes for CATSRESSGRVQFF.

V and J are TRBV6-2 or TRBV6-3 and TRBJ2-2; possibly TRBD1 for D (6 bases). Trimming removed 0 bases from V and 6 bases from J, with 8 bases in between. This CDR3 has 14 residues. Germline V lookup: CDR1 MNHEY, CDR2 SVGEGT. In DNA, the CDR3 is TGTGCCAGCAGTTACTCCAGGGGTTCCGGGGAGCTGTTTTTT. This encodes CASSYSRGSGELFF.

The J gene is TRBJ1-6, the V gene TRBV7-6, with D unclear. Germline V gene lookup returns CDR1 SGHVS and CDR2 FNYEAQ. Trimming removed 1 base at V and 3 bases at J, with 7 bases between. This CDR3 contains 15 residues. The CDR3 spells CASSLGGSYNSPLHF. The CDR3 coding sequence is TGTGCCAGCAGCTTAGGTGGCAGCTATAATTCACCCCTCCACTTT.

The chain uses TRBV5-1 and TRBJ2-3, with 9 bases identical to TRBD2. Germline V CDR1 and CDR2: SGHRS, YFSETQ. CDR3 length equals 14 residues. Trimming at V came to 8 bases and at J to 2 bases, leaving 6 bases not matched to a gene. CDR3 sequence: CASKAGGTTDTQYF. The CDR3 DNA reads as TGCGCCAGTAAAGCGGGAGGAACCACAGATACGCAGTATTTT.

J is TRBJ2-5 and V is TRBV3-1 (or the pseudogene TRBV3-2), with D possibly matching TRBD1 (6 bases). Trimming took off 4 bases at V and 0 bases at J, with 12 bases between the two ends. CDR1 is LGHDT, CDR2 YNNKEL, per germline (reference sequence). The CDR3 covers 15 residues. The CDR3 DNA sequence: TGTGCCAGCAGCCCCAGGGGCGGGTACCAAGAGACCCAGTACTTC. It codes for CASSPRGGYQETQYF.

This chain connects TRBV4-1 to TRBJ2-2, with D maybe TRBD1 (5 bases). With 3 bases removed from V and 4 bases from J, the gap between germline ends came to 9 bases. This CDR3 has 14 residues. Looked up from germline, CDR1 is MGHRA and CDR2 is YSYEKL. The CDR3 nucleotides read TGCGCCAGCAGCCACCCCAGGGTCACCGGGGAGCTGTTTTTT. Protein: CASSHPRVTGELFF.

The V and J genes are TRBV7-2 and TRBJ1-1; unclear D gene. The V end was cut by 3 bases, the J end by 3 bases, with 11 bases between. Germline V gives CDR1 SGHTA, CDR2 FQGNSA. The CDR3 consists of 14 residues. The CDR3 DNA follows: TGTGCCAGCAGCTTTAGAACCTTATACACTGAAGCTTTCTTT. Its translation: CASSFRTLYTEAFF. The variable domain in full, with the rest retrieved from reference TRBV7-2 and TRBJ1-1, is GAGVSQSPSNKVTEKGKDVELRCDPISGHTALYWYRQSLGQGLEFLIYFQGNSAPDKSGLPSDRFSAERTGGSVSTLTIQRTQQEDSAVYLCASSFRTLYTEAFFGQGTRLTVV.

The CDR3 DNA is TGCGCCAGCCAGGACAGGGGTCGTGCTGAAGCTTTCTTT. It translates to CASQDRGRAEAFF. The genes are TRBV10-2 and TRBJ1-1, with 9 bases lining up with TRBD1. Looked up from germline, CDR1 is WSHSY and CDR2 is SAAADI. The ends lost 8 bases at V and 6 bases at J; junction bases unmatched: 7. The CDR3 covers 13 residues.

CDR3: CASSSRSGRMRETQYF. Here the CDR3 DNA reads TGTGCCAGCAGCTCCCGTAGCGGGAGGATGAGGGAGACCCAGTACTTC. The genes are TRBV5-4 and TRBJ2-5; 10 bases map to TRBD2. The CDR3 consists of 16 residues. Germline V CDR1 and CDR2: SGHNT, YYREEE (reference sequence). V lost 3 bases, J lost 5 bases, and 10 bases stayed unmatched.

The chain employs TRBV28 and TRBJ1-6; TRBD1 matches at 7 bases. The CDR3 consists of 16 residues. Germline assignment: CDR1 MDHEN and CDR2 SYDVKM. With 0 bases clipped from V and 6 bases from J, the junction kept 5 bases outside the gene matches. The CDR3, as DNA: TGTGCCAGCAGTTTATGGGACAGGTTCTCTAATTCACCCCTCCACTTT. This codes for CASSLWDRFSNSPLHF. Combining the CDR3 with reference TRBV28 and TRBJ1-6 gives the whole variable domain DVKVTQSSRYLVKRTGEKVFLECVQDMDHENMFWYRQDPGLGLRLIYFSYDVKMKEKGDIPEGYSVSREKKERFSLILESASTNQTSMYLCASSLWDRFSNSPLHFGNGTRLTVT.

This clone was detected only a few times. The chain's CDR3 is CASSQPFPGNEQFF. The CDR3 nucleotides are TGCGCCAGCAGCCAACCTTTCCCGGGAAATGAGCAGTTCTTC. This chain joins TRBV4-1 and TRBJ2-1; tentatively, D is TRBD2 (5 bases). The CDR3 has 14 amino acids. Per the germline V gene, CDR1 is MGHRA and CDR2 is YSYEKL. The germline V and J ends were trimmed by 2 bases and 7 bases, with 12 bases remaining between them.

In this sample, this clone turned up once. This chain joins TRBV27 and TRBJ1-3; D not resolved. The CDR3 length is 17 residues. The V end was cut by 3 bases, the J end by 3 bases, with 18 bases between. The V gene's germline CDR1 is MNHEY and CDR2 SMNVEV (reference sequence). The CDR3 nucleotides are TGTGCCAGCAGTTTCGGTTCTGGCCCCGGAGATGGAAACACCATATATTTT. Translated, it gives CASSFGSGPGDGNTIYF.

Here the CDR3 reads CASSPDFYNEQFF. In DNA, the CDR3 is TGTGCCAGCAGCCCCGACTTTTACAATGAGCAGTTCTTC. This chain links TRBV6-5 with TRBJ2-1; D remains unclear. Per germline, CDR1 MNHEY and CDR2 SVGAGI. Between the trimmed V and J ends, which lost 6 bases and 4 bases, there was a span of 10 bases. The CDR3 consists of 13 residues.

The chain recombines TRBV7-9 with TRBJ2-3; 7 bases align to TRBD1. The CDR3 is 15 amino acids. V shed 3 bases and J 7 bases; nucleotides not matched to a gene: 10. Per the germline V gene, CDR1 is SEHNR and CDR2 is FQNEAQ (reference sequence). The chain's CDR3 is CASSLTGSIGYTQYF. CDR3 bases: TGTGCCAGCAGCTTGACAGGGAGTATCGGGTATACGCAGTATTTT.

This clone came up once. This CDR3 is CASSPGGSGNTEAFF. The CDR3 DNA reads TGTGCCAGCAGTCCGGGAGGTTCAGGGAACACTGAAGCTTTCTTT. The chain recombines TRBV6-2 or TRBV6-3 with TRBJ1-1; D gene unclear. The germline V gene encodes CDR1 MNHEY and CDR2 SVGEGT. Trimming shortened V by 5 bases and J by 1 base, and 14 bases separated the two germline ends. The CDR3 has 15 amino acids.

The V gene is TRBV27, the J gene TRBJ2-2; 11 nucleotides match TRBD1. CDR1 and CDR2 from the germline V gene are MNHEY and SMNVEV (reference sequence). V shed 6 bases, J shed 4 bases, and the junction held 7 bases outside the gene matches. The CDR3 loop spans 16 amino acids. CDR3: CASSLDRGLRTGELFF. Here the CDR3 DNA reads TGTGCCAGCAGCCTGGACAGGGGGCTTCGCACCGGGGAGCTGTTTTTT.

The chain links TRBV27 to TRBJ2-5, with TRBD1 identical over 7 bases. The ends lost 3 bases at V and 7 bases at J; junction bases unmatched: 8. The CDR3 covers 14 residues. The germline gives CDR1 MNHEY, CDR2 SMNVEV (reference sequence). The DNA for the CDR3 is TGTGCCAGCAGTTTGGGTCAGGGGGATGGGACCCAGTACTTC. Translating it yields CASSLGQGDGTQYF.

V and J are TRBV7-9 and TRBJ1-2, with TRBD1 matching over 7 bases. This CDR3 has 15 residues. Germline values: CDR1 SEHNR, CDR2 FQNEAQ (reference sequence). J lost 3 bases, V lost 5 bases, and 9 bases had no gene match. The CDR3 protein is CASSLRQGEDYGYTF. The DNA of the CDR3 is TGTGCCAGCAGCCTTCGACAGGGTGAGGACTATGGCTACACCTTC.

The chain has TRBV2 and TRBJ2-1, with D maybe TRBD1 (6 bases). CDR1 is SNHLY, CDR2 FYNNEI, per germline. There are 13 residues in the CDR3. V dropped 8 bases and J dropped 3 bases, with 11 bases sitting between them. The DNA for the CDR3 is TGTGCCAGCGAAGGGGGTCTCTACAATGAGCAGTTCTTC. Protein product: CASEGGLYNEQFF.

Only one count was recorded for this clone. V gene TRBV28 combines with J gene TRBJ2-7; 8 nucleotides line up with TRBD1. This CDR3 region has 13 residues. V lost 5 bases, J lost 4 bases, and 4 bases stayed unmatched. Germline V CDR1 and CDR2: MDHEN, SYDVKM. In nucleotides, the CDR3 is TGTGCCAGCAGTCGGACAGGGTGGTACGAGCAGTACTTC. Translating gives CASSRTGWYEQYF.

The chain recombines TRBV28 with TRBJ1-4; D ambiguous. The CDR3 has 15 residues. The germline V gene has CDR1 MDHEN and CDR2 SYDVKM. V dropped 5 bases and J dropped 5 bases, with 15 bases sitting between them. CDR3 region: CASSRRGGRNEKLFF. The CDR3, as DNA: TGTGCCAGCAGTCGCCGCGGAGGTCGAAATGAAAAACTGTTTTTT.

The chain links TRBV2 to TRBJ1-2; TRBD1 is a possible D gene (6 bases). This CDR3 is built from 14 residues. CDR1 SNHLY and CDR2 FYNNEI come from the germline V gene. Trimming stripped 5 bases from V and 4 bases from J, with 14 bases between. In DNA form, the CDR3 reads TGTGCCAGCAGTTCCAGGGGCTTTCGCTATGGCTACACCTTC. Translating it yields CASSSRGFRYGYTF.

The J gene is TRBJ2-3, the V gene TRBV7-6; 10 positions match TRBD2. The V segment lost 1 base and the J segment 0 bases; nucleotides outside the gene matches: 13. CDR3 length equals 20 residues. Germline-derived CDR1 and CDR2 are SGHVS and FNYEAQ. The CDR3 reads CASSLEASGSYPYSTDTQYF. The CDR3 DNA reads TGTGCCAGCAGCTTAGAGGCTAGCGGGAGTTACCCCTATAGCACAGATACGCAGTATTTT.

The rearrangement joins TRBV24-1 to TRBJ1-5, with D unresolved. Deletions cut 4 bases from V and 6 bases from J, with 12 bases between. This CDR3 is built from 14 residues. Germline-derived CDR1 and CDR2 are KGHDR and SFDVKD. The DNA of the CDR3 is TGTGCCACCAGTGACCCCGGTCCAGGTCAGCCCCAGCATTTT. It codes for CATSDPGPGQPQHF.

This chain links TRBV4-3 with TRBJ1-1, with D unresolved. Germline CDR1 and CDR2: LGHNA and YSLEER. The CDR3 sequence is 16 residues long. V lost 0 bases and J lost 2, with 13 bases in between. The chain's CDR3 is CASSQDYRGHNTEAFF. The CDR3 DNA reads TGCGCCAGCAGCCAAGACTACCGGGGTCACAACACTGAAGCTTTCTTT.